The 27 T cell receptor beta chains in this list originate from one sample, sequenced in a study of T cell repertoires in cytomegalovirus infection. The antigens these receptors bind are not known. MiXCR, run by TCRdb on the reads, gives a single entry per CDR3 protein. In the table there are about 920,000 distinct CDR3 sequences, 31% of which are singletons. The material sequenced was cultured CD8+ T cells from PBMCs, taken from culture after CMV antigen stimulation. Receptors originate from a human donor in good health (CMV status not recorded). Some clones in this sample may be carry-over from other donors' samples.

The chain links TRBV5-5 to TRBJ2-1, with D possibly being TRBD2 (5 bases). Trimming left V 6 bases short and J 8 bases short, with 12 bases between. CDR3 length: 12 amino acids. The germline gives CDR1 SGHKS, CDR2 YYEKEE (reference sequence). The chain's CDR3 is CASTPKGDEQFF. In DNA, the CDR3 is TGTGCCAGCACTCCGAAGGGAGATGAGCAGTTCTTC.

The chain uses TRBV11-3 and TRBJ2-1; 11 positions match TRBD2. There are 13 residues in the CDR3. J lost 5 bases, V lost 7 bases, and 1 base had no gene match. Germline V gives CDR1 SGHNT, CDR2 YENEEA. The CDR3 nucleotides read TGTGCCAGCAAACTAGCGGGGGACAATGAGCAGTTCTTC. Translated: CASKLAGDNEQFF.

CDR3 residues: CASSEGWEPLNTEAFF. Written as DNA, the CDR3 is TGTGCCAGCAGTGAGGGGTGGGAACCTTTGAACACTGAAGCTTTCTTT. This chain joins TRBV2 and TRBJ1-1; D is undetermined. The germline V gene has CDR1 SNHLY and CDR2 FYNNEI. The CDR3 has 16 amino acids. The V gene lost 3 bases and the J gene lost 0 bases, with 14 bases spanning the gap.

The V gene is TRBV15, the J gene TRBJ2-2; maybe TRBD1 (6 bases). The CDR3 runs 16 residues. V was clipped by 1 base and J by 1 base, with 10 bases between them. Germline CDR1 is LNHNV and CDR2 is YYDKDF (reference sequence). The DNA for the CDR3 is TGTGCCACCAGCAGAGCCTCGACAGGGAACACCGGGGAGCTGTTTTTT. Its protein is CATSRASTGNTGELFF.

This clonotype has more than one count but fewer than ten. The rearrangement joins TRBV7-8 to TRBJ1-4; TRBD1 agrees at 8 bases. From germline, CDR1 is SGHVS and CDR2 FQNEAQ. The V segment lost 3 bases and the J segment 4 bases; nucleotides outside the gene matches: 4. The CDR3 has 15 residues. CDR3 protein: CASSLTGDYNEKLFF. The CDR3 bases are TGTGCCAGCAGCTTGACAGGGGACTATAATGAAAAACTGTTTTTT.

This clonotype was counted a few times. The chain carries TRBV5-5 and TRBJ2-2; 9 bases are shared with TRBD1. V lost 4 bases, J lost 3 bases, and 16 bases stayed unmatched. The CDR3 runs 19 residues. Germline V gives CDR1 SGHKS, CDR2 YYEKEE (reference sequence). Here the CDR3 reads CASSLIPLTGGSDTGELFF. CDR3 in DNA: TGTGCCAGCAGCCTGATCCCTCTAACAGGGGGCTCGGACACCGGGGAGCTGTTTTTT. The variable domain in full, completed from reference TRBV5-5 and TRBJ2-2, reads DAGVTQSPTHLIKTRGQQVTLRCSPISGHKSVSWYQQVLGQGPQFIFQYYEKEERGRGNFPDRFSARQFPNYSSELNVNALLLGDSALYLCASSLIPLTGGSDTGELFFGEGSRLTVL.

The chain combines TRBV6-2 or TRBV6-3 with TRBJ2-7; tentatively, D is TRBD2 (7 bases). CDR1 MNHEY and CDR2 SVGEGT come from the germline V gene. The CDR3 length is 15 residues. The germline V and J ends were trimmed by 6 bases and 2 bases, with 17 bases remaining between them. For the CDR3, the DNA is TGTGCCAGCAGCCTCGAAGGCGGGGGCCCCTACGAGCAGTACGTC. Protein: CASSLEGGGPYEQYV.

With respect to this clonotype: A junction end diverges from the germline sequence, so it may reflect a read error. The J gene is TRBJ1-2, the V gene TRBV4-1; D is undetermined. CDR1 and CDR2 from the germline V gene are MGHRA and YSYEKL. CDR3 size: 12 residues. CDR3 loop: CVSSQDPNGYTF. CDR3 DNA: TGCGTCAGCAGCCAAGACCCTAATGGCTACACCTTC.

The V gene is TRBV6-1, the J gene TRBJ2-3; possible D gene TRBD2, 7 bases. The CDR3 runs to 16 residues. The V end was cut by 1 base, the J end by 6 bases, with 17 bases between. The V gene's germline CDR1 is MNHNS and CDR2 SASEGT. The CDR3 region is CASSEERAGAFDTQYF. CDR3 bases: TGTGCCAGCAGTGAAGAACGGGCGGGGGCGTTTGATACGCAGTATTTT.

Written as DNA, the CDR3 is TGTGCCAGCGGCCCCTTGAGGGGCTGGCTTGAAGCTTTCTTT. Protein sequence: CASGPLRGWLEAFF. The chain uses TRBV28 and TRBJ1-1, with D maybe TRBD1 (5 bases). Between the trimmed V and J ends, which lost 8 bases and 7 bases, there was a span of 20 bases. The CDR3 sequence is 14 residues long. From germline, CDR1 is MDHEN and CDR2 SYDVKM.

With regard to this clonotype: A single base separates this from a much larger clone, so it may be a read error. This sequence joins TRBV7-8 and TRBJ1-6; D may be TRBD1 (6 bases). Germline CDR1 reads SGHVS; CDR2 reads FQNEAQ. The CDR3 is made up of 15 amino acids. V was trimmed by 5 bases and J by 7 bases, leaving 15 bases between them. CDR3 DNA: TGTGCCAGCAGCGCCCTTGACAGGTGGAATTCACCCCTCCACTTT. The encoded protein is CASSALDRWNSPLHF.

This clonotype was detected a few times. The rearrangement joins TRBV10-3 to TRBJ2-2; maybe TRBD2 (6 bases). V dropped 5 bases and J dropped 5 bases, with 12 bases sitting between them. CDR3 length: 14 residues. Germline V gene data show CDR1 as ENHRY and CDR2 as SYGVKD. CDR3 sequence reads: CAISPGTATGELFF. CDR3 DNA sequence: TGTGCCATCAGTCCCGGGACTGCAACCGGGGAGCTGTTTTTT.

This rearrangement joins TRBV11-2 to TRBJ2-7; D unclear. Trimming stripped 0 bases from V and 3 bases from J, with 6 bases between. Germline V gene data show CDR1 as SGHAT and CDR2 as FQNNGV. The CDR3 extends over 13 amino acids. DNA of the CDR3: TGTGCCAGCAGCTTAGAACGCGTCTACGAGCAGTACGTC. It codes for CASSLERVYEQYV.

The gene calls are TRBV10-3 and TRBJ2-3; D call uncertain. Germline V gives CDR1 ENHRY, CDR2 SYGVKD. V lost 0 bases, J lost 1 base, and 8 bases lay in between. The CDR3 spans 15 residues. CDR3 nucleotide sequence: TGTGCCATCAGTGAGTCGTACTCGGGCACAGATACGCAGTATTTT. It translates to CAISESYSGTDTQYF.

This clonotype occurred many times. CDR3 sequence reads: CASSLAWVRDRGQETQYF. For the CDR3, the DNA is TGTGCCAGCAGCTTAGCGTGGGTCCGGGACAGGGGGCAGGAGACCCAGTACTTC. The V gene is TRBV7-8, the J gene TRBJ2-5; 12 positions match TRBD1. The CDR3 contains 18 residues. The V and J ends lost 0 bases and 5 bases, in that order; junction bases with no gene match: 10. Germline V lookup: CDR1 SGHVS, CDR2 FQNEAQ.

This chain links TRBV28 with TRBJ2-1; perhaps TRBD2 as D (5 bases). CDR3 size: 15 residues. Germline V gene data show CDR1 as MDHEN and CDR2 as SYDVKM. The germline V and J ends were trimmed by 3 bases and 5 bases, with 14 bases remaining between them. The CDR3 sequence: CASSFLGLADNEQFF. The CDR3 DNA reads TGTGCCAGCAGTTTCCTTGGGCTAGCCGACAATGAGCAGTTCTTC.

There are a few counts of this clonotype. The chain links TRBV19 to TRBJ1-5; D remains unclear. Germline V gene sequence: CDR1 LNHDA, CDR2 SQIVND (reference sequence). The ends were cut back, 4 bases at V and 2 bases at J, with 12 bases in the middle. There are 15 residues in the CDR3. The CDR3: CASSRGVFGNQPQHF. The CDR3 DNA reads as TGTGCCAGTAGTAGGGGTGTATTCGGCAATCAGCCCCAGCATTTT.

This clonotype was detected a few times. This chain links TRBV7-9 with TRBJ2-5; the D gene could be TRBD1 or TRBD2 (5 bases each). The CDR3 sequence is 12 residues long. Trimming removed 3 bases from V and 7 bases from J, with 9 bases in between. The germline gives CDR1 SEHNR, CDR2 FQNEAQ (reference sequence). CDR3 nucleotide sequence: TGTGCCAGCAGCTTGGGGACGAGGACCCAGTACTTC. It is translated as CASSLGTRTQYF.

CDR3 loop: CASSIAGTLNTEAFF. The DNA of the CDR3 is TGTGCCAGTAGTATAGCGGGGACCCTGAACACTGAAGCTTTCTTT. The chain couples TRBV19 to TRBJ1-1; maybe TRBD1 (5 bases). This CDR3 spans 15 amino acids. Germline V gene lookup returns CDR1 LNHDA and CDR2 SQIVND (reference sequence). Deletions cut 1 base from V and 0 bases from J, with 9 bases between.

The rearrangement links TRBV7-9 to TRBJ2-7, with 11 bases aligning to TRBD1. Germline CDR1 and CDR2: SEHNR and FQNEAQ (reference sequence). With V trimmed by 4 bases and J by 2 bases, 7 bases remained unmatched. The CDR3 contains 16 residues. The CDR3: CASSSPGQGVPYEQYF. In nucleotides, the CDR3 is TGTGCCAGCAGCTCTCCGGGACAGGGGGTACCCTACGAGCAGTACTTC.

This clonotype has only a few counts. The chain combines TRBV19 with TRBJ2-7, with 10 bases fitting TRBD1. The CDR3 runs to 16 residues. V shed 7 bases and J 1 base; nucleotides not matched to a gene: 10. Germline values: CDR1 LNHDA, CDR2 SQIVND (reference sequence). DNA of the CDR3: TGTGCCAGTACCCCCCCGGGACAGGGGATTTCCTACGAGCAGTACGTC. This encodes CASTPPGQGISYEQYV.

On this clonotype: A read error is possible here, since a much larger clone lies one base away. The chain carries TRBV7-6 and TRBJ1-1; 10 positions agree with TRBD1. Germline-derived CDR1 and CDR2 are SGHVS and FNYEAQ. This CDR3 spans 16 amino acids. The CDR3 protein is CASSETGGTLNTEASF. The CDR3 nucleotides read TGTGCCAGCAGCGAGACAGGGGGCACGCTTAACACTGAAGCTTCCTTT.

This chain uses TRBV11-2 with TRBJ2-1; 9 nucleotides line up with TRBD2. Looked up from germline, CDR1 is SGHAT and CDR2 is FQNNGV. J gave up 6 bases and V 5 bases, and 5 bases lay outside the gene matches. The CDR3 runs to 14 residues. The CDR3 loop reads CASSPRRGGNEQFF. The CDR3 DNA follows: TGTGCCAGCAGCCCCCGGCGGGGGGGCAATGAGCAGTTCTTC.

The chain links TRBV6-1 to TRBJ2-7; D tentatively reads TRBD1 or TRBD2 (6 bases each). CDR3 length equals 14 residues. Trimming stripped 6 bases from V and 5 bases from J, with 17 bases between. Germline V gene lookup returns CDR1 MNHNS and CDR2 SASEGT. The CDR3 here is CASRIQGLRDEQYF. Written as DNA, the CDR3 is TGTGCCAGCAGGATACAGGGACTTCGGGACGAGCAGTACTTC.

The chain joins TRBV4-2 to TRBJ2-1; the D gene is possibly TRBD1 (5 bases). This CDR3 contains 15 residues. Trimming took off 0 bases at V and 10 bases at J, with 16 bases between the two ends. Germline values: CDR1 LGHNA, CDR2 YNFKEQ. The CDR3 protein is CASSQDVAEWTEQFF. Written as DNA, the CDR3 is TGTGCCAGCAGCCAAGATGTGGCCGAGTGGACAGAGCAGTTCTTC.

The chain couples TRBV7-2 to TRBJ2-7; 8 positions match TRBD2. This CDR3 has 18 residues. Germline lookup yields CDR1 SGHTA and CDR2 FQGNSA. Losses at the gene ends were 9 bases for V and 0 bases for J; bases not matched to a gene: 19. The CDR3 sequence is CARTPGGGRSDPSYEQYF. CDR3 DNA: TGTGCCAGGACCCCCGGGGGGGGGCGTTCTGATCCCTCCTACGAGCAGTACTTC.

This clonotype occurred many times. The V gene is TRBV12-3 or TRBV12-4, the J gene TRBJ1-5; D is possibly TRBD1 (5 bases). The CDR3 covers 12 residues. V lost 5 bases and J lost 5, with 7 bases in between. The CDR3 nucleotides are TGTGCCAGCAGTAAGACAGATCAGCCCCAGCATTTT. This gives the protein CASSKTDQPQHF.